This T cell receptor beta chain was recovered during a study of Tregs in tolerant kidney transplant recipients. Looking at the study overall: The nonmyeloablative bone marrow transplants came from related graft donors, with transient mixed chimerism.

Broader study findings: Tregs expanded with activated donor B cells seemed most donor-specific.

Note on this clone: Its matching antigen is unknown.

Unmatched junction bases numbered 11, after V lost 7 bases and J lost 4 bases. From germline, CDR1 is SGDLS and CDR2 YYNGEE. This CDR3 is 16 amino acids long. Data came from immunoSEQ multiplex PCR; TCRdb stores just in-frame clones and leaves some out. The data contain about 66,000 clones, 80% to 95% of them singletons. This specimen was CD8+ T cells from blood, taken before the transplant. This clonotype was obtained from a human donor who received a combined kidney and bone marrow transplant. The chain uses TRBV9 and TRBJ1-1, with 12 nucleotides matching TRBD1. This CDR3 reads CASGRGQGAGVTEAFF. The CDR3 DNA follows: TGTGCCAGCGGCCGGGGACAGGGGGCGGGAGTCACTGAAGCTTTCTTT. The full variable domain, with the rest looked up from reference TRBV9 and TRBJ1-1, is DSGVTQTPKHLITATGQRVTLRCSPRSGDLSVYWYQQSLDQGLQFLIQYYNGEERAKGNILERFSAQQFPDLHSELNLSSLELGDSALYFCASGRGQGAGVTEAFFGQGTRLTVV.